The present T cell receptor beta chain was sequenced within a study of T cells in Graves' hyperthyroidism and ophthalmopathy. CDR1 and CDR2 from the germline V gene are LNHDA and SQIVND (reference sequence). The CDR3 runs 15 residues. V lost 3 bases to trimming and J lost 5 bases; unmatched junction nucleotides: 9. The table lists this clonotype with a few counts. The CDR3 regions of TCR beta were amplified from RNA transcripts. In the first-round RT-PCR of the TCR CDR3, the HTBI primer set was used. A single record per CDR3 protein comes from TCRdb applying MiXCR to the multiplex PCR reads. In the table there are 660,000 or so distinct CDR3 sequences, nearly 45% of which are singletons. Uncontrolled infections, other autoimmune diseases, pregnancy or lactation led to exclusion of patients.

This chain links TRBV19 with TRBJ1-1; 7 nucleotides line up with TRBD1. The sequencing input was peripheral blood or thyroid tissue (not recorded which). This receptor was identified in an adult man with Graves' disease, either hyperthyroidism or ophthalmopathy (not recorded which). Here the CDR3 reads CASSMPGQGVTEAFF. CDR3 nucleotide sequence: TGTGCCAGTAGTATGCCAGGGCAGGGGGTAACTGAAGCTTTCTTT.